This T cell receptor beta chain was recorded in a study of blood T cell repertoires in COVID-19. Looking at the study overall: Samples of COVID-19 (acute and convalescent) were obtained from the United States, Italy and Spain. The analysed material was cDNA or gDNA that came from T cells, B-cell-depleted T cells, or PBMCs.

This CDR3 has 19 amino acids. Trimming removed 5 bases from V and 2 bases from J; junction bases left unmatched: 21. Germline V gives CDR1 SEHNR, CDR2 FQNEAQ (reference sequence). Assay: immunoSEQ multiplex PCR; the TCRdb copy retains only in-frame clones and omits some. Found here are 300,000 to 350,000 clones, roughly 86% of them singletons; the top ten hold just over 1%. All enrollees were about 18 to 100 years old and from about 25 US areas. A PCR-confirmed or clinician-diagnosed COVID-19 case had contacted exposed participants within 2 weeks of entry. The specimen sequenced was PBMCs or T cells enriched from blood (not recorded which). This chain uses TRBV7-9 with TRBJ2-7; 7 bases fit TRBD2. This sequence originates from a woman between 25 and 40 years old who had been exposed to COVID-19. The CDR3 DNA follows: TGTGCCAGCAGCCCCACGAGAGCGGGGATCTTTAAAGGGACCTACGAGCAGTACTTC. It yields the protein CASSPTRAGIFKGTYEQYF.